The 21 T cell receptor beta chains presented below share a single source sample, sequenced in a study of blood T cell repertoires in COVID-19. The method was immunoSEQ multiplex PCR; TCRdb's version includes in-frame clones alone and lacks a portion of them. The data show roughly 500,000 clones, with about 88% seen just once and around 7.9% held by the top ten. Sample: PBMCs or T cells enriched from blood (not recorded which). Every receptor here comes from a woman in her sixties who had recovered from COVID-19.

This chain joins TRBV7-9 and TRBJ2-7; 11 nucleotides line up with TRBD1. V dropped 3 bases and J dropped 2; count of bases not matched to a gene: 6. Germline values: CDR1 SEHNR, CDR2 FQNEAQ (reference sequence). The CDR3 spans 16 residues. The CDR3 reads CASSFLPGQGAYEQYF. The CDR3 DNA is TGTGCCAGCAGCTTCCTTCCGGGACAGGGGGCCTACGAGCAGTACTTC.

V gene TRBV5-5 combines with J gene TRBJ2-5; D not certain. V was trimmed by 4 bases and J by 1 base, leaving 14 bases between them. Germline V lookup: CDR1 SGHKS, CDR2 YYEKEE (reference sequence). The CDR3 is 15 amino acids. The CDR3 loop reads CASSPSLTVQETQYF. The CDR3 bases are TGTGCCAGCAGCCCGAGTCTCACAGTCCAAGAGACCCAGTACTTC.

The rearrangement uses TRBV30 and TRBJ1-2; tentatively, D is TRBD1 (5 bases). This CDR3 spans 14 amino acids. In germline, CDR1 is GTSNPN, CDR2 SVGIG (reference sequence). Trimming removed 8 bases from V and 0 bases from J, with 16 bases in between. The CDR3 coding sequence is TGTGCCCGTGGATTGGGGGGAGCTAACTATGGCTACACCTTC. Its translation: CARGLGGANYGYTF.

CDR3 bases: TGTGCCAGCAGTTTTGGGACGGGAGGCTACGAGCAGTACTTC. Amino acid sequence: CASSFGTGGYEQYF. The J gene is TRBJ2-7, the V gene TRBV27; TRBD2 aligns across 7 bases. Germline CDR1 reads MNHEY; CDR2 reads SMNVEV (reference sequence). V shed 3 bases, J shed 3 bases, and the junction held 5 bases outside the gene matches. This CDR3 comprises 14 residues.

V is TRBV7-8 and J is TRBJ2-3; D gene unclear. The CDR3 spans 15 residues. The V and J ends lost 0 bases and 1 base respectively, with 8 bases between them. From germline, CDR1 is SGHVS and CDR2 FQNEAQ. In nucleotides, the CDR3 is TGTGCCAGCAGCTTAGCGAATTCGGGCACAGATACGCAGTATTTT. Translating gives CASSLANSGTDTQYF.

To note about this clone: A read error may produce the germline difference seen at one junction end. The chain joins TRBV7-7 to TRBJ1-2, with D possibly matching TRBD1 (6 bases). The germline gives CDR1 SSHAT, CDR2 FNYEAQ (reference sequence). CDR3 size: 16 residues. The CDR3 region has the DNA TGTGCTAGCAGCTTAGCTGGGCAGGGGCACAACTATGGCTACACCTTC. Its protein is CASSLAGQGHNYGYTF.

This sequence joins TRBV5-4 and TRBJ1-1; D ambiguous. The CDR3 has 14 amino acids. Germline V gene lookup returns CDR1 SGHNT and CDR2 YYREEE (reference sequence). The V end lost 4 bases, the J end lost 0 bases, and 10 bases lay between the germline ends. The CDR3 protein is CASSAGSMNTEAFF. The CDR3 nucleotides are TGTGCCAGCAGCGCGGGTAGTATGAACACTGAAGCTTTCTTT.

The chain links TRBV5-5 to TRBJ1-4; 7 bases match TRBD1. V was pared by 5 bases and J by 6 bases, with 10 bases of the junction left unmatched. This CDR3 is 15 amino acids long. Per the germline V gene, CDR1 is SGHKS and CDR2 is YYEKEE (reference sequence). The CDR3 nucleotides are TGTGCCAGCAGTCCCTACGGGACAGCTTATGAAAAACTGTTTTTT. This translates into CASSPYGTAYEKLFF. Combining the CDR3 with reference TRBV5-5 and TRBJ1-4 gives the whole variable domain DAGVTQSPTHLIKTRGQQVTLRCSPISGHKSVSWYQQVLGQGPQFIFQYYEKEERGRGNFPDRFSARQFPNYSSELNVNALLLGDSALYLCASSPYGTAYEKLFFGSGTQLSVL.

In its sample, this clone was seen once. The chain employs TRBV11-2 and TRBJ2-7; D is unclear. V lost 4 bases and J 0 bases, leaving 7 bases between the germline ends. This CDR3 region has 13 residues. Germline CDR1 reads SGHAT; CDR2 reads FQNNGV. The CDR3 sequence is CASSSPSSYEQYV. The CDR3 coding sequence is TGTGCCAGCAGCTCCCCCAGCTCCTACGAGCAGTACGTC.

CDR3 sequence: CSAERGFGTEAFF. CDR3 DNA sequence: TGCAGCGCCGAAAGGGGCTTTGGGACTGAAGCTTTCTTT. The chain carries TRBV29-1 and TRBJ1-1; a possible D gene is TRBD1 (5 bases). The germline V and J ends were trimmed by 7 bases and 5 bases, with 17 bases remaining between them. Per germline, CDR1 SQVTM and CDR2 ANQGSEA. The CDR3 has 13 amino acids.

J is TRBJ1-5 and V is TRBV12-5; D uncertain. Germline CDR1 reads LGHNT; CDR2 reads FRNRAP. The CDR3 length is 15 residues. Trimming left V 1 base short and J 2 bases short, with 9 bases between. CDR3 amino acids: CASGLDREGNQPQHF. CDR3 coding DNA: TGTGCTAGTGGTTTGGATAGGGAGGGCAATCAGCCCCAGCATTTT.

In DNA form, the CDR3 reads TGTGCCAGCAGCTTTAGCGCGGGGGGGCTGGAGACCCAGTACTTC. This sequence encodes CASSFSAGGLETQYF. The chain combines TRBV7-2 with TRBJ2-5; 9 nucleotides line up with TRBD2. CDR3 length: 15 residues. Per germline, CDR1 SGHTA and CDR2 FQGNSA. With V trimmed by 3 bases and J by 5 bases, 7 bases remained unmatched. Supplemented by reference TRBV7-2 and TRBJ2-5, the full variable domain reads GAGVSQSPSNKVTEKGKDVELRCDPISGHTALYWYRQSLGQGLEFLIYFQGNSAPDKSGLPSDRFSAERTGGSVSTLTIQRTQQEDSAVYLCASSFSAGGLETQYFGPGTRLLVL.

V gene TRBV10-3 combines with J gene TRBJ2-3, with TRBD1 as a possible D gene (5 bases). The V gene's germline CDR1 is ENHRY and CDR2 SYGVKD. Between the trimmed V and J ends, which lost 6 bases and 1 base, there was a span of 14 bases. The length of the CDR3 is 15 residues. The CDR3 protein is CAIRGSGMGTDTQYF. In nucleotides, the CDR3 is TGTGCCATCAGGGGATCAGGGATGGGCACAGATACGCAGTATTTT.

The chain uses TRBV5-6 and TRBJ1-6; 12 nucleotides match TRBD1. Unmatched junction bases numbered 5, after V lost 4 bases and J lost 6 bases. CDR1 SGHDT and CDR2 YYEEEE come from the germline V gene. This CDR3 is built from 16 residues. The CDR3 reads CASSPGTGGFNSPLHF. For the CDR3, the DNA is TGTGCCAGCAGCCCCGGGACAGGGGGCTTTAATTCACCCCTCCACTTT. Full variable domain (missing parts from reference TRBV5-6 and TRBJ1-6): DAGVTQSPTHLIKTRGQQVTLRCSPKSGHDTVSWYQQALGQGPQFIFQYYEEEERQRGNFPDRFSGHQFPNYSSELNVNALLLGDSALYLCASSPGTGGFNSPLHFGNGTRLTVT.

This rearrangement joins TRBV15 to TRBJ2-2; TRBD2 is a possible D gene (5 bases). The CDR3 covers 14 residues. Germline loops: CDR1 LNHNV, CDR2 YYDKDF (reference sequence). V was pared by 4 bases and J by 2 bases, with 8 bases between. The CDR3 region is CATSNRGNTGELFF. The CDR3 DNA follows: TGTGCCACCAGCAATCGGGGAAACACCGGGGAGCTGTTTTTT.

The chain is built from TRBV28 and TRBJ2-5; D call uncertain. The V gene lost 8 bases and the J gene lost 5 bases, with 21 bases spanning the gap. Germline CDR1 and CDR2: MDHEN and SYDVKM. The CDR3 runs to 15 residues. The chain's CDR3 is CASSLVWYGWETQYF. The DNA for the CDR3 is TGTGCCAGCTCTTTAGTCTGGTACGGGTGGGAGACCCAGTACTTC.

A single count supports this clone. The DNA for the CDR3 is TGTGCCTGGACAGAGGGGGCAAGGGGAAACATTCAGTACTTC. It translates to CAWTEGARGNIQYF. The chain is built from TRBV30 and TRBJ2-4, with TRBD1 identical over 7 bases. The CDR3 has 14 amino acids. V lost 4 bases, J lost 6 bases, and 9 bases stayed unmatched. The V gene's germline CDR1 is GTSNPN and CDR2 SVGIG (reference sequence).

The J gene is TRBJ2-1, the V gene TRBV28; D ambiguous. From germline, CDR1 is MDHEN and CDR2 SYDVKM. V shed 5 bases and J shed 10 bases, with 15 bases lying between them. The CDR3 is 13 residues long. The chain's CDR3 is CASSGEQGREQFF. CDR3 coding DNA: TGTGCCAGCAGTGGAGAACAAGGAAGGGAGCAGTTCTTC.

J is TRBJ2-1 and V is TRBV6-5, with D perhaps TRBD1 (5 bases). V was shortened by 6 bases and J by 15 bases, with 18 bases between the two germline ends. CDR1 and CDR2 from the germline V gene are MNHEY and SVGAGI. The CDR3 loop spans 12 amino acids. CDR3 region: CASRFRALDLFF. CDR3 nucleotide sequence: TGTGCCAGCAGGTTCAGGGCCCTCGATCTGTTCTTC.

This chain links TRBV3-1 (or the pseudogene TRBV3-2) with TRBJ1-2; weak D call: TRBD1 (6 bases). The CDR3 contains 14 residues. V shed 4 bases and J shed 4 bases, with 13 bases lying between them. CDR1 and CDR2 (germline): LGHDT, YNNKEL (reference sequence). The CDR3 is CASSPAGQIYGYTF. CDR3 DNA: TGTGCCAGCAGCCCTGCTGGACAGATCTATGGCTACACCTTC.

This rearrangement joins TRBV11-3 to TRBJ2-3; 11 bases are shared with TRBD2. This CDR3 spans 16 amino acids. Germline lookup yields CDR1 SGHNT and CDR2 YENEEA. The J segment lost 6 bases and the V segment lost 5 bases, leaving 10 bases of the junction unmatched. The CDR3 loop is CASSPDISGGADTQYF. DNA of the CDR3: TGTGCCAGCAGCCCGGATATTAGCGGGGGGGCGGATACGCAGTATTTT.